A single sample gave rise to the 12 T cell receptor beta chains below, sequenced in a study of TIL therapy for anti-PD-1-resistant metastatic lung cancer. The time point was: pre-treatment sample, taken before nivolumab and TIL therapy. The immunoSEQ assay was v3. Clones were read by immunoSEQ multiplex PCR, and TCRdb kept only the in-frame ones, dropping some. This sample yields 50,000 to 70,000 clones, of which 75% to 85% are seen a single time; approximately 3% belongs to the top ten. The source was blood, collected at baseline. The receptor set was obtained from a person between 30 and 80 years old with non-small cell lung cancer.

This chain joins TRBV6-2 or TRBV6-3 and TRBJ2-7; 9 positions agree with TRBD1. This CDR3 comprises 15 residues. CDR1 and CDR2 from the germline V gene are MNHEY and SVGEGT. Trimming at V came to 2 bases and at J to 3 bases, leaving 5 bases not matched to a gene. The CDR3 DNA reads TGTGCCAGCAGTTACCCACAGGGGGCTAACTACGAGCAGTACTTC. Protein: CASSYPQGANYEQYF.

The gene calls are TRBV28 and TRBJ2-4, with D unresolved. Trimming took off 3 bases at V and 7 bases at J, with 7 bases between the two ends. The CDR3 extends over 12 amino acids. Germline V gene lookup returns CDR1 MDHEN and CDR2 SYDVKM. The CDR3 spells CASSLVKNIQYF. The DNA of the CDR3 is TGTGCCAGCAGTTTGGTAAAGAACATTCAGTACTTC. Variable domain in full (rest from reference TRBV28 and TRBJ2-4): DVKVTQSSRYLVKRTGEKVFLECVQDMDHENMFWYRQDPGLGLRLIYFSYDVKMKEKGDIPEGYSVSREKKERFSLILESASTNQTSMYLCASSLVKNIQYFGAGTRLSVL.

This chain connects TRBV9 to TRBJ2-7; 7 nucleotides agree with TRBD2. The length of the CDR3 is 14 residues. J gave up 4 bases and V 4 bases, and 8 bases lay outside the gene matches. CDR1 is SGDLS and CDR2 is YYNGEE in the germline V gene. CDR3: CASSPAGREYEQYF. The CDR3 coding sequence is TGTGCCAGCAGCCCGGCAGGGAGGGAATACGAGCAGTACTTC.

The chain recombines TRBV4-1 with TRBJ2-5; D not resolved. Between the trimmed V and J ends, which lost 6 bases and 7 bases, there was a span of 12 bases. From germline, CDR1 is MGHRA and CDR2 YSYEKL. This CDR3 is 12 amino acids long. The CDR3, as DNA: TGCGCCAGCAGTCCCCGTGGCGGGACCCAGTACTTC. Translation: CASSPRGGTQYF.

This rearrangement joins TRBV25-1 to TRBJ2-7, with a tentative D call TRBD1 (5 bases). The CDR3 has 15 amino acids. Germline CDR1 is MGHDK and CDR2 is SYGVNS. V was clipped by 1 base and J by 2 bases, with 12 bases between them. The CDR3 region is CASSESGDSPYEQYF. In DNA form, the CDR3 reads TGTGCCAGCAGTGAATCCGGTGACAGCCCCTACGAGCAGTACTTC.

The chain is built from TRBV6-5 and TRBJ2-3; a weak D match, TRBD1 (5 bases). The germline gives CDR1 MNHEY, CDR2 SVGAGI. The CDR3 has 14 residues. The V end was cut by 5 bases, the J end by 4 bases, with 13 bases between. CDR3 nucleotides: TGTGCCAGCAGTCTACGCGAAGGGGCAGATACGCAGTATTTT. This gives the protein CASSLREGADTQYF.

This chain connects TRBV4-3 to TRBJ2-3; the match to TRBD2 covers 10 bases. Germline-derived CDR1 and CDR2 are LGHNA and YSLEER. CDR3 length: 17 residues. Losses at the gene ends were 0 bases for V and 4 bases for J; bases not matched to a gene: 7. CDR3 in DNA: TGCGCCAGCAGCCAAGACGGCCTAGCGGGAGTGGCAGATACGCAGTATTTT. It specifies CASSQDGLAGVADTQYF.

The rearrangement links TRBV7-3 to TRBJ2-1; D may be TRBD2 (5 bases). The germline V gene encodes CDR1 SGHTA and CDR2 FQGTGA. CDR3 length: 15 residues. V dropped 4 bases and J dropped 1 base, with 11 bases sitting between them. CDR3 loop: CASSSRTGSYNEQFF. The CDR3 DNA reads TGTGCCAGCAGCTCGAGGACTGGTTCCTACAATGAGCAGTTCTTC.

The CDR3 region has the DNA TGCGCCAGCAGCAGGAACAGGGACCGGACTGAAGCTTTCTTT. Translated: CASSRNRDRTEAFF. The gene calls are TRBV5-1 and TRBJ1-1; maybe TRBD1 (6 bases). Germline V gives CDR1 SGHRS, CDR2 YFSETQ. Trimming left V 4 bases short and J 5 bases short, with 15 bases between. The CDR3 length is 14 residues.

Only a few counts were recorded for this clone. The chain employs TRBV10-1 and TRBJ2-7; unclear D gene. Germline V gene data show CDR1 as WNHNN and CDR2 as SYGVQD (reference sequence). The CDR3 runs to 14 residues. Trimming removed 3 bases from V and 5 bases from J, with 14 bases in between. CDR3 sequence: CASSDAPRIHEQYF. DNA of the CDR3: TGCGCCAGCAGTGATGCCCCACGCATCCACGAGCAGTACTTC.

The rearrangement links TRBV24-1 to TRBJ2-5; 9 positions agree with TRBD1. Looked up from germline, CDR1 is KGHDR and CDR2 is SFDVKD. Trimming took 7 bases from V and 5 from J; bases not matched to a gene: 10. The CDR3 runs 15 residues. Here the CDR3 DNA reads TGTGCCACCAGCCGCCTACAGGGGGCTCGGGAGACCCAGTACTTC. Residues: CATSRLQGARETQYF.

The CDR3 DNA reads as TGTGCCAGCTCACCAAGGGAACTCAGGGAGACCCAGTACTTC. Translated, it gives CASSPRELRETQYF. The J gene is TRBJ2-5, the V gene TRBV18; no clear D. Germline V gives CDR1 KGHSH, CDR2 LQKENI. The CDR3 covers 14 residues. Trimming shortened V by 2 bases and J by 5 bases, and 12 bases separated the two germline ends. Full variable domain (missing parts from reference TRBV18 and TRBJ2-5): NAGVMQNPRHLVRRRGQEARLRCSPMKGHSHVYWYRQLPEEGLKFMVYLQKENIIDESGMPKERFSAEFPKEGPSILRIQQVVRGDSAAYFCASSPRELRETQYFGPGTRLLVL.